This TCR beta chain was sequenced during a study of control samples from healthy donors and cancer patients. Using immunoSEQ multiplex PCR, the repertoire was profiled, and TCRdb retains in-frame clones only, with some absent. The sample holds some 100,000 clones; roughly 88% are singletons and the top ten take about 14%. The CDR3 has 13 amino acids. Trimming pared 5 bases from V and 1 base from J, leaving 3 bases between. CDR1 and CDR2 from the germline V gene are LNHDA and SQIVND (reference sequence). Worth noting for this clone: The identical CDR3 is also encoded by other nucleotide sequences in the sample.

The V gene is TRBV19, the J gene TRBJ2-6; D uncertain. The sequence was obtained from a young man in good health. Sequenced: blood. CDR3 bases: TGTGCCAGTAGTGTATCTGGGGCCAACGTCCTGACTTTC. Encoded protein: CASSVSGANVLTF.